Listed here is a single TCR beta chain. Looked up from germline, CDR1 is MNHEY and CDR2 is SVGAGI. The CDR3 totals 14 residues. V lost 4 bases and J 4 bases, leaving 10 bases between the germline ends. This entry belongs to a study of blood T cell repertoires in COVID-19. As for the study in general: Italy, Spain and the United States were the sources of the convalescent and acute COVID-19 samples.

This table comes from immunoSEQ multiplex PCR, and its TCRdb copy is limited to in-frame clones, with some not included. The sample yields a few hundred thousand clones, more than 65% seen once. The rearrangement uses TRBV6-5 and TRBJ1-4; D perhaps matches TRBD1 (5 bases). The sequenced sample consisted of peripheral blood. The TCR was taken from a woman in her forties who had recovered from COVID-19. The CDR3 loop is CASSWGVINEKLFF. The CDR3 nucleotides read TGTGCCAGCAGTTGGGGGGTGATTAATGAAAAACTGTTTTTT.